Below, one T cell receptor (beta chain) is given with its context. Seattle enrolled patients during active infection and tracked them longitudinally. The sample originates from a study of blood T cell repertoires in COVID-19. Study as a whole: Specimens from acute and convalescent COVID-19 originated in the United States, Italy and Spain. Sample material is recorded as cDNA or gDNA derived from T cells, B-cell-depleted T cells, or PBMCs.

In the authors' methods: Estimation of nucleated cell counts relied on the amplification of reference gene primers. Here immunoSEQ multiplex PCR was the method, and the copy in TCRdb shows in-frame clones only, minus some. V and J calls and clone size follow that table, whereas D and trimming were derived from the DNA. The top ten clones hold 0.82% of a sample with over 200,000 clones, roughly 90% of them seen once. CDR1 and CDR2 from the germline V gene are LNHDA and SQIVND (reference sequence). J was trimmed by 4 bases and V by 6 bases; bases with no gene match: 7. The CDR3 covers 14 residues. The sample taken for sequencing was peripheral blood. The chain carries TRBV19 and TRBJ1-2; 8 positions match TRBD1. The TCR originated in a man aged 60 to 69 with COVID-19, enrolled during active disease. CDR3 sequence: CASSTTGGIYGYTF. CDR3 nucleotides: TGTGCCAGTAGCACCACAGGGGGGATCTATGGCTACACCTTC.